Below, one T cell receptor (beta chain) is given with its context. Despite likely unrecorded immune exposures, the donors were nominally healthy at the time of sampling. The PCR contained 60 Vbeta and 13 Jbeta primers. Profiling relied on immunoSEQ multiplex PCR, and the TCRdb table lists in-frame clones only, not all of them. The table shows about 150,000 clones, with less than 80% occurring only once. The data originate from a study of cytomegalovirus exposure and HLA in healthy donors. Study-wide context: Among the 350 to 400 donors who were genotyped, about 79% fell in the genetic ancestry cluster that is associated with self-reported Caucasian donors.

CDR1 is GTSNPN, CDR2 SVGIG, per germline (reference sequence). CDR3 size: 13 residues. With 2 bases clipped from V and 11 bases from J, the junction kept 6 bases outside the gene matches. The chain links TRBV30 to TRBJ1-4; 9 bases align to TRBD1. Sequencing was done on a sample of PBMCs. The source is a man aged 25-45 years in good health and CMV-seronegative. The CDR3 DNA follows: TGTGCCTGGAGTTCGGGACAGGGTCGGAAACTGTTTTTT. It codes for CAWSSGQGRKLFF.